Listed here is a single T cell receptor (beta chain). The data belong to a study of blood T cell repertoires in COVID-19. About the research overall: Whether acute or convalescent, the COVID-19 samples came from the United States, Italy and Spain.

Clones were read by immunoSEQ multiplex PCR, and TCRdb kept only the in-frame ones, dropping some. Counted here are under 200,000 clones, roughly nine tenths occurring once; the ten biggest clones make up around 7%. Sample: peripheral blood. The sequence was collected from an elderly woman in a cohort sampled during active or convalescent COVID-19.

The CDR3: CASSLQPPGGDYNEQFF. The CDR3 DNA is TGTGCCAGCAGCCTACAGCCGCCAGGGGGCGATTACAATGAGCAGTTCTTC. This sequence joins TRBV5-8 and TRBJ2-1; 8 bases are a match to TRBD1. The ends lost 4 bases at V and 4 bases at J; junction bases unmatched: 13. This CDR3 has 17 amino acids. CDR1 SGHTS and CDR2 YDEGEE come from the germline V gene. Filled out from reference TRBV5-8 and TRBJ2-1, the complete variable domain reads EAGVTQSPTHLIKTRGQQATLRCSPISGHTSVYWYQQALGLGLQFLLWYDEGEERNRGNFPPRFSGRQFPNYSSELNVNALELEDSALYLCASSLQPPGGDYNEQFFGPGTRLTVL.